The rows below give T cell receptor beta chains drawn from one sample of a study. TCRdb independently ran MiXCR on the 5' RACE reads; one entry per CDR3 protein. The sample lists tens of thousands of distinct CDR3 sequences, around 26% occurring once. Sequenced sample: naive CD4+ T cells sorted from blood. These receptors came from a female donor with breast cancer. Both conserved end residues are part of each CDR3. Fields, in order: CDR3 protein, CDR3 DNA, J gene, V gene, clone size, D gene. D genes are given only for firm matches. A row's size may be missing; if present it is once, few, many or a size class.

CDR3 protein: CTSSWTGLGETQYF; CDR3 DNA: TGTACCAGCAGCTGGACAGGACTTGGGGAGACCCAGTACTTC; J gene: TRBJ2-5; V gene: TRBV7-9; clone size: NA; D gene: TRBD1
CDR3 protein: CSAPKPGTATGELFF; CDR3 DNA: TGCAGTGCTCCAAAACCCGGGACAGCGACCGGGGAGCTGTTTTTT; J gene: TRBJ2-2; V gene: TRBV20-1; clone size: few; D gene: TRBD1
CDR3 protein: CAISPARDRELFF; CDR3 DNA: TGTGCCATCAGTCCAGCCCGGGACAGGGAGCTGTTTTTT; J gene: TRBJ2-2; V gene: TRBV10-3; clone size: NA; D gene: NA
CDR3 protein: CASSEEDQQFF; CDR3 DNA: TGCGCCAGCAGCGAAGAGGATCAGCAGTTCTTC; J gene: TRBJ2-1; V gene: TRBV5-1; clone size: NA; D gene: NA
CDR3 protein: CASSGHWATDTQEW; CDR3 DNA: TGTGCCAGCAGCGGTCACTGGGCCACAGATACGCAGGAGTGG; J gene: TRBJ2-3; V gene: TRBV7-3; clone size: NA; D gene: NA
CDR3 protein: CSRTGTGGSTDTQYF; CDR3 DNA: TGCAGCCGCACCGGGACAGGGGGTAGCACAGATACGCAGTATTTT; J gene: TRBJ2-3; V gene: TRBV29-1; clone size: few; D gene: TRBD1
CDR3 protein: CASSFPGGNTEAFF; CDR3 DNA: TGTGCCAGCAGCTTTCCAGGGGGGAACACTGAAGCTTTCTTT; J gene: TRBJ1-1; V gene: TRBV7-9; clone size: NA; D gene: TRBD1
CDR3 protein: CASGSNPGAGELFF; CDR3 DNA: TGCGCCAGCGGTTCTAATCCAGGGGCCGGGGAGCTGTTTTTT; J gene: TRBJ2-2; V gene: TRBV5-1; clone size: NA; D gene: NA
CDR3 protein: CSASRLGGRTEAYF; CDR3 DNA: TGCAGTGCTAGTCGTTTGGGGGGTCGAACTGAAGCTTACTTT; J gene: TRBJ1-1; V gene: TRBV20-1; clone size: once; D gene: NA
CDR3 protein: CASSLLQGVDQPQHF; CDR3 DNA: TGCGCCAGCAGCCTACTTCAGGGGGTTGATCAGCCCCAGCATTTT; J gene: TRBJ1-5; V gene: TRBV4-1; clone size: NA; D gene: TRBD1
CDR3 protein: CASRDLAVQETQYF; CDR3 DNA: TGTGCCAGCAGGGACCTAGCGGTCCAAGAGACCCAGTACTTC; J gene: TRBJ2-5; V gene: TRBV3-1; clone size: NA; D gene: TRBD2
CDR3 protein: CASSQGTSATIGETQYF; CDR3 DNA: TGTGCCAGCAGCCAAGGGACTAGCGCCACCATAGGGGAGACCCAGTACTTC; J gene: TRBJ2-5; V gene: TRBV7-2; clone size: few; D gene: TRBD2
CDR3 protein: CASSPTTGKTEAFF; CDR3 DNA: TGTGCCAGCAGTCCAACGACAGGGAAGACTGAAGCTTTCTTT; J gene: TRBJ1-1; V gene: TRBV6-5; clone size: few; D gene: TRBD1
CDR3 protein: CSARDPIAAKTTQYF; CDR3 DNA: TGCAGTGCTAGAGATCCCATAGCGGCTAAGACTACGCAGTATTTT; J gene: TRBJ2-3; V gene: TRBV20-1; clone size: NA; D gene: NA
CDR3 protein: CASSLGYVYNEQFF; CDR3 DNA: TGTGCCAGCAGCTTGGGATACGTATACAATGAGCAGTTCTTC; J gene: TRBJ2-1; V gene: TRBV5-5; clone size: NA; D gene: NA
CDR3 protein: CASTNAGGAISYGYTF; CDR3 DNA: TGTGCCAGCACCAACGCGGGAGGGGCGATCTCATATGGCTACACCTTC; J gene: TRBJ1-2; V gene: TRBV7-2; clone size: NA; D gene: NA
CDR3 protein: CASRRQGSSQDYGYTF; CDR3 DNA: TGTGCCAGCAGGAGACAGGGAAGCAGTCAAGACTATGGCTACACCTTC; J gene: TRBJ1-2; V gene: TRBV6-2/TRBV6-3; clone size: few; D gene: TRBD1
CDR3 protein: CASSLVRGLGEKLFF; CDR3 DNA: TGTGCCAGCAGCTTAGTGAGGGGGCTCGGAGAAAAACTGTTTTTT; J gene: TRBJ1-4; V gene: TRBV7-8; clone size: few; D gene: TRBD1
CDR3 protein: CSASLSLGNEQFF; CDR3 DNA: TGCAGTGCTAGTTTGAGCTTGGGGAATGAGCAGTTCTTC; J gene: TRBJ2-1; V gene: TRBV20-1; clone size: NA; D gene: NA
CDR3 protein: CASSASGGNLYNEQFF; CDR3 DNA: TGTGCCAGCAGCGCTAGCGGGGGGAACCTTTACAATGAGCAGTTCTTC; J gene: TRBJ2-1; V gene: TRBV5-6; clone size: few; D gene: TRBD2
CDR3 protein: CASSPREVNTEAFF; CDR3 DNA: TGTGCCAGTTCACCCAGGGAGGTGAACACTGAAGCTTTCTTT; J gene: TRBJ1-1; V gene: TRBV12-3/TRBV12-4; clone size: NA; D gene: NA
CDR3 protein: CSTRDPDRGNTEAFF; CDR3 DNA: TGCAGTACTAGAGATCCCGACAGGGGAAACACTGAAGCTTTCTTT; J gene: TRBJ1-1; V gene: TRBV20-1; clone size: NA; D gene: TRBD1
CDR3 protein: CASSSGQAPYEQYF; CDR3 DNA: TGCGCCAGCAGCAGTGGACAGGCCCCCTACGAGCAGTACTTC; J gene: TRBJ2-7; V gene: TRBV5-1; clone size: few; D gene: TRBD1
CDR3 protein: CASSFWGTEAFF; CDR3 DNA: TGTGCCAGCAGTTTTTGGGGCACTGAAGCTTTCTTT; J gene: TRBJ1-1; V gene: TRBV28; clone size: NA; D gene: NA
CDR3 protein: CSANGGLAGSEQYF; CDR3 DNA: TGCAGTGCTAATGGGGGACTAGCGGGATCCGAGCAGTACTTC; J gene: TRBJ2-7; V gene: TRBV20-1; clone size: NA; D gene: TRBD2
CDR3 protein: CASILTGITDTQYF; CDR3 DNA: TGTGCCAGCATCTTAACGGGAATCACAGATACGCAGTATTTT; J gene: TRBJ2-3; V gene: TRBV7-9; clone size: few; D gene: NA
CDR3 protein: CASSRNNGDTQYF; CDR3 DNA: TGTGCCAGCAGCCGTAACAATGGGGATACGCAGTATTTT; J gene: TRBJ2-3; V gene: TRBV7-3; clone size: many; D gene: NA
CDR3 protein: CASSLAGPKETQYF; CDR3 DNA: TGCGCCAGCAGCTTGGCCGGACCTAAAGAGACCCAGTACTTC; J gene: TRBJ2-5; V gene: TRBV5-1; clone size: NA; D gene: NA
CDR3 protein: CASSSTGGRDTEAFF; CDR3 DNA: TGTGCCAGCAGTTCGACAGGGGGCCGGGACACTGAAGCTTTCTTT; J gene: TRBJ1-1; V gene: TRBV12-3/TRBV12-4; clone size: NA; D gene: TRBD1
CDR3 protein: CASSLRGDRGHSPLHF; CDR3 DNA: TGTGCCAGCAGCTTGAGGGGGGACAGGGGACACTCACCCCTCCACTTT; J gene: TRBJ1-6; V gene: TRBV7-2; clone size: few; D gene: TRBD1
CDR3 protein: CASSTSQGMKGEKLFF; CDR3 DNA: TGTGCCAGCAGCACTTCACAGGGGATGAAGGGTGAAAAACTGTTTTTT; J gene: TRBJ1-4; V gene: TRBV12-3/TRBV12-4; clone size: NA; D gene: TRBD1
CDR3 protein: CASSQGRNTGELFF; CDR3 DNA: TGTGCCAGCAGCCAAGGCAGGAACACCGGGGAGCTGTTTTTT; J gene: TRBJ2-2; V gene: TRBV14; clone size: few; D gene: NA
CDR3 protein: CASSLAGTRFYEQYF; CDR3 DNA: TGTGCCAGCAGCTTAGCTGGGACACGGTTCTACGAGCAGTACTTC; J gene: TRBJ2-7; V gene: TRBV7-9; clone size: NA; D gene: NA
CDR3 protein: CASSLGTGEGSPLHF; CDR3 DNA: TGTGCCAGCAGCTTAGGAACCGGGGAGGGTTCACCCCTCCACTTT; J gene: TRBJ1-6; V gene: TRBV7-6; clone size: few; D gene: NA
CDR3 protein: CASSSTGTRGTDTQYF; CDR3 DNA: TGTGCCAGCAGCTCCACCGGGACTAGAGGCACAGATACGCAGTATTTT; J gene: TRBJ2-3; V gene: TRBV9; clone size: NA; D gene: TRBD2
CDR3 protein: CATSRRWDTEAFF; CDR3 DNA: TGTGCCACCAGCAGGAGGTGGGACACTGAAGCTTTCTTT; J gene: TRBJ1-1; V gene: TRBV15; clone size: NA; D gene: NA
CDR3 protein: CASSLVPGSYNEQFF; CDR3 DNA: TGTGCCAGCAGCTTAGTTCCCGGTTCCTACAATGAGCAGTTCTTC; J gene: TRBJ2-1; V gene: TRBV7-2; clone size: NA; D gene: NA
CDR3 protein: CASSGRGYTEAFF; CDR3 DNA: TGTGCCAGCAGTGGCAGGGGGTACACTGAAGCTTTCTTT; J gene: TRBJ1-1; V gene: TRBV6-1; clone size: NA; D gene: TRBD1
CDR3 protein: CASSSRSRDHEQYF; CDR3 DNA: TGTGCCAGCAGTTCGCGCTCGAGAGACCACGAGCAGTACTTC; J gene: TRBJ2-7; V gene: TRBV27; clone size: NA; D gene: NA
CDR3 protein: CASSTPDSGGETQYF; CDR3 DNA: TGCGCCAGCAGCACACCGGACAGCGGGGGGGAGACCCAGTACTTC; J gene: TRBJ2-5; V gene: TRBV5-1; clone size: few; D gene: TRBD2
CDR3 protein: CASSYRLAGDTQYF; CDR3 DNA: TGTGCCAGCAGCTACAGGCTAGCAGGAGATACGCAGTATTTT; J gene: TRBJ2-3; V gene: TRBV12-3/TRBV12-4; clone size: NA; D gene: NA
CDR3 protein: CASSSGRGSSGTQYF; CDR3 DNA: TGTGCCAGCAGCTCTGGTCGGGGATCGAGTGGTACGCAGTATTTT; J gene: TRBJ2-3; V gene: TRBV7-3; clone size: NA; D gene: NA
CDR3 protein: CASNQGVGNTIYF; CDR3 DNA: TGTGCCAGCAACCAGGGAGTTGGAAACACCATATATTTT; J gene: TRBJ1-3; V gene: TRBV7-6; clone size: NA; D gene: NA
CDR3 protein: CSVGLDTQYF; CDR3 DNA: TGCAGCGTAGGATTAGATACGCAGTATTTT; J gene: TRBJ2-3; V gene: TRBV29-1; clone size: many; D gene: NA
CDR3 protein: CASSPEQGYYGYTF; CDR3 DNA: TGTGCCAGCAGCCCCGAACAGGGATATTATGGCTACACCTTC; J gene: TRBJ1-2; V gene: TRBV6-4; clone size: many; D gene: NA
CDR3 protein: CASSQGTTDLTNYGYTF; CDR3 DNA: TGCGCCAGCAGCCAAGGAACGACAGACCTTACTAACTATGGCTACACCTTC; J gene: TRBJ1-2; V gene: TRBV4-1; clone size: many; D gene: NA
CDR3 protein: CASSYYLPGQELSYNEQFF; CDR3 DNA: TGTGCCAGCAGTTACTACCTCCCGGGACAGGAGCTATCCTACAATGAGCAGTTCTTC; J gene: TRBJ2-1; V gene: TRBV6-5; clone size: many; D gene: TRBD1
CDR3 protein: CASGRGANSGNTIYF; CDR3 DNA: TGTGCCAGCGGCAGGGGGGCGAACTCTGGAAACACCATATATTTT; J gene: TRBJ1-3; V gene: TRBV27; clone size: NA; D gene: TRBD1
CDR3 protein: CASSHRGDTEPIYGYTF; CDR3 DNA: TGCGCCAGCAGTCATAGGGGGGACACAGAGCCGATCTATGGCTACACCTTC; J gene: TRBJ1-2; V gene: TRBV4-1; clone size: NA; D gene: NA
CDR3 protein: CASSLIGIPLDEQFF; CDR3 DNA: TGCGCCAGCAGCTTAATAGGGATCCCCTTGGATGAGCAGTTCTTC; J gene: TRBJ2-1; V gene: TRBV5-1; clone size: NA; D gene: NA
CDR3 protein: CASSSPGNSNQPQHF; CDR3 DNA: TGTGCCAGCAGCTCCCCCGGGAATAGCAATCAGCCCCAGCATTTT; J gene: TRBJ1-5; V gene: TRBV7-9; clone size: NA; D gene: NA
CDR3 protein: CTSSPKTVTSNQPLHF; CDR3 DNA: TGTACCAGCAGCCCAAAGACAGTTACCAGCAATCAGCCCCTGCATTTT; J gene: TRBJ1-5; V gene: TRBV11-3; clone size: NA; D gene: NA
CDR3 protein: CASSRTSGSSTDTQYF; CDR3 DNA: TGTGCCAGCAGTCGGACTAGCGGGAGTAGCACAGATACGCAGTATTTT; J gene: TRBJ2-3; V gene: TRBV7-3; clone size: many; D gene: TRBD2
CDR3 protein: CASSSQGAATDTQYF; CDR3 DNA: TGCGCCAGCAGCTCCCAGGGGGCCGCCACAGATACGCAGTATTTT; J gene: TRBJ2-3; V gene: TRBV5-1; clone size: NA; D gene: TRBD1
CDR3 protein: CASSQDRPPQGETQYF; CDR3 DNA: TGTGCCAGCAGCCAAGATCGACCCCCCCAAGGAGAGACCCAGTACTTC; J gene: TRBJ2-5; V gene: TRBV4-2; clone size: few; D gene: NA
CDR3 protein: CASSQGQREAAYNEQFF; CDR3 DNA: TGTGCCAGCAGCCAAGGGCAGCGGGAGGCTGCCTACAATGAGCAGTTCTTC; J gene: TRBJ2-1; V gene: TRBV4-2; clone size: few; D gene: TRBD2
CDR3 protein: CASSLFSGNGANVLTF; CDR3 DNA: TGTGCCAGCAGTTTATTCTCAGGGAATGGGGCCAACGTCCTGACTTTC; J gene: TRBJ2-6; V gene: TRBV27; clone size: few; D gene: NA
CDR3 protein: CASSLYPGANTEAFF; CDR3 DNA: TGTGCCAGCAGTTTATATCCGGGTGCGAACACTGAAGCTTTCTTT; J gene: TRBJ1-1; V gene: TRBV28; clone size: few; D gene: NA
CDR3 protein: CASSRDRANTEAFF; CDR3 DNA: TGCGCCAGCAGCCGAGACAGGGCGAACACTGAAGCTTTCTTT; J gene: TRBJ1-1; V gene: TRBV5-1; clone size: few; D gene: TRBD1
CDR3 protein: CASSQDTQGRAFF; CDR3 DNA: TGTGCCAGCAGCCAAGATACTCAGGGACGGGCTTTCTTT; J gene: TRBJ1-1; V gene: TRBV4-2; clone size: many; D gene: NA